The sequence of this T cell receptor (beta chain) was determined in a study of cytotoxic CD8 clonotypes in ibrutinib-treated CLL. As for the study in general: Enrolment comprised approximately 10 relapsed/refractory and around 15 treatment-naive patients; approximately 18 were IGHV unmutated.

Germline lookup yields CDR1 SEHNR and CDR2 FQNEAQ (reference sequence). The CDR3 sequence is 11 residues long. Trimming pared 6 bases from V and 7 bases from J, leaving 6 bases between. Profiling relied on immunoSEQ multiplex PCR, and the TCRdb table lists in-frame clones only, not all of them. The sample shows about 310,000 clones, 70% to 80% of them seen only once. The chain uses TRBV7-9 and TRBJ2-2; maybe TRBD1 (5 bases). The clonotype originates from a human donor with chronic lymphocytic leukemia. The specimen comprised PBMCs, sampled before ibrutinib treatment. The DNA for the CDR3 is TGTGCCAGCAGGACAGTCGGGGAGCTGTTTTTT. This sequence encodes CASRTVGELFF.